This T cell receptor (beta chain) was sequenced during a study of shared clonotypes between healthy human individuals. Cells designated naive CD8 were CD45RO-negative and were positively selected for CCR7, with terminally differentiated effector memory CD45RA+ cells excluded. Trimming removed 1 base from V and 4 bases from J, with 9 bases in between. The CDR3 is 14 amino acids. Looked up from germline, CDR1 is SEHNR and CDR2 is FQNEAQ (reference sequence). Study-level results: A handful of donors had approximately 4.6% of their naive CD4 clonotypes in common.

Data came from immunoSEQ multiplex PCR; TCRdb stores just in-frame clones and leaves some out. The top ten clones hold about 1.7% of a sample with over 2,000,000 clones, just over 90% of them seen once. As regards this clone: The antigen remains unidentified.

V and J are TRBV7-9 and TRBJ2-3; D unclear. The sample taken for sequencing was naive CD8+ T cells from PBMCs. This clonotype originated in a man between 18 and 29 years old in good health. Some clones in this sample may be carry-over from other donors' samples. CDR3 sequence: CASSLGILADTQYF. CDR3 nucleotides: TGTGCCAGCAGCTTAGGGATTTTAGCAGATACGCAGTATTTT.